These 17 T cell receptor beta chains share one sample of origin, sequenced in a study of shared clonotypes between healthy human individuals. Clones were read by immunoSEQ multiplex PCR, and TCRdb kept only the in-frame ones, dropping some. The table has roughly 2.4 million clones, nearly 97% seen once. The sequenced sample was naive CD4+ T cells sorted from blood. Subset given: CD45RA+ positively selected. These receptors came from a man aged 18-30 years in good health.

The chain carries TRBV4-1 and TRBJ1-4; D is perhaps TRBD1 (5 bases). Trimming pared 5 bases from V and 2 bases from J, leaving 15 bases between. This CDR3 is 16 amino acids long. Germline V gene data show CDR1 as MGHRA and CDR2 as YSYEKL. The CDR3 loop is CASSTGGVGTNEKLFF. The CDR3 bases are TGCGCCAGCAGCACCGGGGGTGTAGGCACTAATGAAAAACTGTTTTTT.

The chain recombines TRBV2 with TRBJ1-2, with 9 nucleotides matching TRBD1. CDR1 is SNHLY and CDR2 is FYNNEI in the germline V gene. The CDR3 is 13 amino acids. V shed 11 bases and J 3 bases; nucleotides not matched to a gene: 7. DNA of the CDR3: TGTGCCGGAAACAGGGGGCCGGACTATGGCTACACCTTC. Amino acids: CAGNRGPDYGYTF.

The gene calls are TRBV28 and TRBJ1-2, with 7 bases matching TRBD1. Looked up from germline, CDR1 is MDHEN and CDR2 is SYDVKM. Trimming removed 7 bases from V and 4 bases from J; junction bases left unmatched: 6. There are 13 residues in the CDR3. The CDR3 sequence: CASNLPGGYGYTF. The CDR3 DNA reads as TGTGCCAGCAACCTCCCAGGGGGCTATGGCTACACCTTC.

The V call is TRBV5-4, the J call TRBJ2-2; D gene uncertain. The CDR3 extends over 14 amino acids. The germline V gene encodes CDR1 SGHNT and CDR2 YYREEE (reference sequence). V lost 2 bases, J lost 5 bases, and 10 bases lay in between. The DNA for the CDR3 is TGTGCCAGCAGCTTTGACATAGCTACCGGGGAGCTGTTTTTT. It yields the protein CASSFDIATGELFF.

In this sample, this clone turned up once. The V call is TRBV2, the J call TRBJ2-7; 9 bases line up with TRBD1. The CDR3 extends over 13 amino acids. The germline gives CDR1 SNHLY, CDR2 FYNNEI. The V segment lost 9 bases and the J segment 6 bases; nucleotides outside the gene matches: 9. The CDR3 region is CASTSGQGSEQYF. CDR3 DNA sequence: TGTGCCAGTACCTCCGGACAGGGGTCCGAGCAGTACTTC.

The chain uses TRBV7-9 and TRBJ2-5; TRBD1 or TRBD2 may be the D gene (5 bases each). Germline CDR1 is SEHNR and CDR2 is FQNEAQ (reference sequence). V lost 3 bases to trimming and J lost 0 bases, with 20 bases between them. This CDR3 region has 18 residues. The CDR3, as DNA: TGTGCCAGCAGCTTTGATCCTCCGGGGCTCCGCTACCAAGAGACCCAGTACTTC. Translation gives CASSFDPPGLRYQETQYF.

This chain joins TRBV7-9 and TRBJ2-4; D remains ambiguous. CDR1 is SEHNR and CDR2 is FQNEAQ in the germline V gene (reference sequence). The CDR3 spans 11 residues. The V gene lost 0 bases and the J gene lost 15 bases, with 9 bases spanning the gap. CDR3 in amino acids: CASSLAGPRYF. The DNA for the CDR3 is TGTGCCAGCAGCTTAGCGGGCCCTCGGTACTTC.

The genes are TRBV30 and TRBJ1-5; no reliable D call. The CDR3 covers 13 residues. Germline assignment: CDR1 GTSNPN and CDR2 SVGIG (reference sequence). Trimming pared 5 bases from V and 3 bases from J, leaving 11 bases between. The CDR3 region has the DNA TGTGCCTGGGGGGATGGGTACAATCAGCCCCAGCATTTT. Encoded protein: CAWGDGYNQPQHF.

V and J are TRBV6-1 and TRBJ2-7; perhaps TRBD1 as D (5 bases). Germline V gives CDR1 MNHNS, CDR2 SASEGT. The V gene lost 6 bases and the J gene lost 1 base, with 10 bases spanning the gap. The CDR3 has 13 residues. CDR3 protein: CASSPGLSYEQYF. CDR3 sequence (DNA): TGTGCCAGCAGCCCAGGGCTGTCCTACGAGCAGTACTTC.

The chain recombines TRBV7-9 with TRBJ1-2; D gene ambiguous. The CDR3 sequence is 13 residues long. V was cut by 1 base and J by 7 bases, with 10 bases left in between. Germline CDR1 is SEHNR and CDR2 is FQNEAQ (reference sequence). The CDR3 bases are TGTGCCAGCAGCTTAGGCTCAGTCCCTGGCTACACCTTC. Its protein product is CASSLGSVPGYTF. The variable domain in full, completed from reference TRBV7-9 and TRBJ1-2, reads DTGVSQNPRHKITKRGQNVTFRCDPISEHNRLYWYRQTLGQGPEFLTYFQNEAQLEKSRLLSDRFSAERPKGSFSTLEIQRTEQGDSAMYLCASSLGSVPGYTFGSGTRLTVV.

V gene TRBV6-6 combines with J gene TRBJ2-1; tentatively, D is TRBD2 (6 bases). V lost 8 bases to trimming and J lost 5 bases, with 16 bases between them. There are 14 residues in the CDR3. Germline CDR1 and CDR2: MNHNY and SVGAGI (reference sequence). Here the CDR3 reads CASYGRHGNNEQFF. The CDR3 DNA is TGTGCCAGCTATGGGAGGCACGGAAACAATGAGCAGTTCTTC.

This rearrangement joins TRBV5-4 to TRBJ1-5; no clear D gene. Trimming cost V 4 bases and J 5 bases, with 10 bases left between them. The CDR3 loop spans 13 amino acids. Germline assignment: CDR1 SGHNT and CDR2 YYREEE (reference sequence). CDR3 sequence reads: CASSPEPDQPQHF. CDR3 nucleotides: TGTGCCAGCAGCCCAGAGCCGGATCAGCCCCAGCATTTT.

The chain joins TRBV4-1 to TRBJ2-7; TRBD1 matches at 7 bases. The CDR3 has 15 residues. The germline V gene has CDR1 MGHRA and CDR2 YSYEKL. With V trimmed by 0 bases and J by 2 bases, 4 bases remained unmatched. Here the CDR3 reads CASSQDAGGPYEQYF. CDR3 bases: TGCGCCAGCAGCCAAGATGCAGGGGGTCCCTACGAGCAGTACTTC.

CDR3 loop: CASSATVGLSSYEQYF. The CDR3 DNA follows: TGTGCCAGCTCAGCTACCGTGGGACTGAGCTCCTACGAGCAGTACTTC. The V call is TRBV18, the J call TRBJ2-7, with D tentatively TRBD2 (6 bases). Trimming shortened V by 5 bases and J by 0 bases, and 17 bases separated the two germline ends. The CDR3 has 16 amino acids. Germline CDR1 KGHSH, CDR2 LQKENI.

As concerns this clone: The same CDR3 also results from other DNA sequences found in this sample. The chain recombines TRBV19 with TRBJ2-7; TRBD1 matches 7 bases. The CDR3 spans 13 residues. V gave up 6 bases and J gave up 2 bases; unmatched junction bases: 4. CDR1 is LNHDA, CDR2 SQIVND, per germline (reference sequence). Here the CDR3 DNA reads TGTGCCAGTAGACGGACAGGAACCTACGAGCAGTACTTC. Translating gives CASRRTGTYEQYF.

This clone was detected once. The chain has TRBV5-1 and TRBJ1-6; no clear D. Per germline, CDR1 SGHRS and CDR2 YFSETQ. The CDR3 has 13 residues. V was cut by 0 bases and J by 11 bases, with 9 bases left in between. CDR3 DNA sequence: TGCGCCAGCAGCTTGGGCGAGGGAACACCCCTCCACTTT. Its translation is CASSLGEGTPLHF.

The chain couples TRBV5-1 to TRBJ2-1, with 11 positions matching TRBD2. The CDR3 is 15 amino acids. Looked up from germline, CDR1 is SGHRS and CDR2 is YFSETQ. V trimming: 0 bases; J trimming: 5 bases; junction bases outside the gene matches: 1. The CDR3 region is CASSLATSGDNEQFF. Here the CDR3 DNA reads TGCGCCAGCAGCTTGGCGACTAGCGGGGACAATGAGCAGTTCTTC.